This T cell receptor (beta chain) emerged from a study of T cell responses to AZD1222 COVID-19 vaccine. Study-wide background: Second doses that came at about 4 or about 12 weeks were put together.

This table comes from immunoSEQ multiplex PCR, and its TCRdb copy is limited to in-frame clones, with some not included. The sample has about 120,000 clones, about 86% seen once; the top ten hold over 8.5%. Regarding the study as a whole: Donors were chiefly white British, with a greater number of females, and clonal diversity was perhaps underestimated. Sampling that yielded the repertoires occurred only after the peak T cell response. Once two AZD1222 doses were given, Spike-specific TCR breadth and depth went up.

Details on this clone: No antigen is known for it.

CDR3 size: 14 residues. Trimming pared 0 bases from V and 6 bases from J, leaving 11 bases between. CDR1 is MNHEY and CDR2 is SMNVEV in the germline V gene (reference sequence). Sequences were derived from peripheral blood, sampled on day 0 of AZD1222 vaccination. The chain combines TRBV27 with TRBJ1-1; D is unresolved. This sequence was found in an adult in good health. The CDR3 DNA reads TGTGCCAGCAGTTTATCCCCCCCGAAGTCTGAAGCTTTCTTT. It translates to CASSLSPPKSEAFF.